The 7 T cell receptor beta chains reported below all come from one sample, sequenced in a study of human T cells and chemical hapten exposure. TCRdb used MiXCR to reprocess the RACE reads, holding one entry per CDR3 protein. The table records some 200,000 distinct CDR3 sequences, approximately 20% of them present only once. Time point specified: patch test 1, 2 weeks after DPC sensitization. Treatment indicated: therapeutic diphenylcyclopropenone sensitization with weekly scalp DPC. Sequencing was performed on whole blood, taken in connection with sensitization to the hapten diphenylcyclopropenone (DPC). The receptor set was obtained from a woman in her fifties or sixties with alopecia areata. Some clones in this sample may be carry-over from other donors' samples.

This clonotype has a count of ten or more. This rearrangement joins TRBV20-1 to TRBJ1-1, with D possibly being TRBD1 (5 bases). In germline, CDR1 is DFQATT, CDR2 SNEGSKA (reference sequence). Trimming stripped 0 bases from V and 10 bases from J, with 18 bases between. The CDR3 spans 14 residues. CDR3 bases: TGCAGTGCTAGAGATTCACGGGGGATCGCAGGAGCTTTCTTT. It yields the protein CSARDSRGIAGAFF.

V and J are TRBV28 and TRBJ2-3; possible D gene TRBD2, 6 bases. The CDR3 totals 15 residues. Germline CDR1 reads MDHEN; CDR2 reads SYDVKM. Trimming cost V 5 bases and J 6 bases, with 18 bases left between them. CDR3 sequence: CASSPYGSRGDTQYF. The CDR3 DNA is TGTGCCAGCAGTCCCTACGGCTCGCGGGGCGATACGCAGTATTTT. The full variable domain, completed using reference TRBV28 and TRBJ2-3, is DVKVTQSSRYLVKRTGEKVFLECVQDMDHENMFWYRQDPGLGLRLIYFSYDVKMKEKGDIPEGYSVSREKKERFSLILESASTNQTSMYLCASSPYGSRGDTQYFGPGTRLTVL.

The V call is TRBV20-1, the J call TRBJ2-3, with 8 bases lining up with TRBD2. The J segment lost 1 base and the V segment lost 6 bases, leaving 12 bases of the junction unmatched. CDR1 is DFQATT, CDR2 SNEGSKA, per germline (reference sequence). This CDR3 is 16 amino acids long. The chain's CDR3 is CSAPGLAGGRTDTQYF. In DNA, the CDR3 is TGCAGTGCCCCAGGTCTGGCGGGAGGACGCACAGATACGCAGTATTTT.

The table lists this clonotype with a few counts. V usage is TRBV5-1 and J usage is TRBJ2-3, with D perhaps assigned TRBD1 or TRBD2 (5 bases each). V dropped 2 bases and J dropped 0 bases, with 13 bases sitting between them. The germline gives CDR1 SGHRS, CDR2 YFSETQ. The CDR3 runs to 16 residues. The chain's CDR3 is CASSLEGRTSTDTQYF. CDR3 in DNA: TGCGCCAGCAGCTTAGAGGGGCGAACAAGCACAGATACGCAGTATTTT. Full variable domain (rest looked up from reference TRBV5-1 and TRBJ2-3): KAGVTQTPRYLIKTRGQQVTLSCSPISGHRSVSWYQQTPGQGLQFLFEYFSETQRNKGNFPGRFSGRQFSNSRSEMNVSTLELGDSALYLCASSLEGRTSTDTQYFGPGTRLTVL.

This clonotype was counted once. The CDR3 DNA reads TGTGCCAGCAGCTTAGAAGGGGTCAATTCACCCCTCCACTTT. Translated, it gives CASSLEGVNSPLHF. The chain uses TRBV7-9 and TRBJ1-6; perhaps TRBD1 as D (5 bases). This CDR3 spans 14 amino acids. Between the trimmed V and J ends, which lost 1 base and 7 bases, there was a span of 8 bases. Germline V gene lookup returns CDR1 SEHNR and CDR2 FQNEAQ (reference sequence).

The chain has TRBV5-5 and TRBJ2-2; maybe TRBD1 (6 bases). The germline V gene has CDR1 SGHKS and CDR2 YYEKEE (reference sequence). Deletions cut 3 bases from V and 5 bases from J, with 14 bases between. The CDR3 has 15 amino acids. CDR3 bases: TGTGCCAGCAGCTCTCGGGACATCTCGACCGGGGAGCTGTTTTTT. It yields the protein CASSSRDISTGELFF. Full variable domain (remainder filled in from reference TRBV5-5 and TRBJ2-2): DAGVTQSPTHLIKTRGQQVTLRCSPISGHKSVSWYQQVLGQGPQFIFQYYEKEERGRGNFPDRFSARQFPNYSSELNVNALLLGDSALYLCASSSRDISTGELFFGEGSRLTVL.

This clonotype was detected a few times. The junction departs from the called germline gene at one end, perhaps through a read error. The rearrangement joins TRBV12-5 to TRBJ2-5, with D uncertain. The germline gives CDR1 LGHNT, CDR2 FRNRAP. This CDR3 comprises 11 residues. This CDR3 reads CASGLEEAQYF. As DNA, the CDR3 is TGTGCTAGTGGTTTGGAAGAGGCCCAGTACTTC. Looking up the rest from reference TRBV12-5 and TRBJ2-5 gives the full variable domain: DARVTQTPRHKVTEMGQEVTMRCQPILGHNTVFWYRQTMMQGLELLAYFRNRAPLDDSGMPKDRFSAEMPDATLATLKIQPSEPRDSAVYFCASGLEEAQYFGPGTRLLVL.